The clone carrying this T cell receptor beta chain appeared once. The antigen is not known. These data are taken from a study of cytomegalovirus exposure and HLA in healthy donors. The PCR contained 60 Vbeta and 13 Jbeta primers. Produced via immunoSEQ multiplex PCR; TCRdb's table is partial and in-frame only. The table shows about 130,000 clones, with 70% to 80% occurring only once. The CDR3 sequence is 13 residues long. Germline V gene sequence: CDR1 SGHVS, CDR2 FQNEAQ. The J segment lost 5 bases and the V segment lost 5 bases, leaving 3 bases of the junction unmatched. Overall study results and limits: For presence/absence analyses, sequencing depth was assumed to be roughly uniform across donors. Later analysis revealed greater clonal expansion in HLA-associated TCR beta chains than in equally common others. While the bulk of TCR sequences proved rare, some public TCRs turned up in many donors.

Sequencing input: PBMCs. The chain uses TRBV7-8 and TRBJ2-3; 8 bases are a match to TRBD1. This clonotype originated in a man in his forties in good health and CMV-seronegative. The CDR3 loop reads CASSPDRGDTQYF. The CDR3 bases are TGTGCCAGCAGCCCCGACAGGGGAGATACGCAGTATTTT.